Listed here are 10 T cell receptor beta chains from one sample, sequenced in a study of memory CD4+ T cells and cytomegalovirus serostatus. Sequenced by immunoSEQ multiplex PCR; TCRdb stores in-frame clones only, minus some. The sample lists 50,000 or so clones; 74% were seen once. The sort gate was single viable CD3+CD4+CD8-CD45RO+ cells for memory CD4+ T cells. What was sequenced was memory CD4+ T cells from blood. Receptor source: an adult in good health and CMV-seropositive.

The chain is built from TRBV5-4 and TRBJ2-3; D uncertain. In germline, CDR1 is SGHNT, CDR2 YYREEE (reference sequence). The ends were cut back, 1 base at V and 7 bases at J, with 7 bases in the middle. The CDR3 is 12 residues long. CDR3 loop: CASSLTDNTQYF. DNA of the CDR3: TGTGCCAGCAGCTTGACCGACAATACGCAGTATTTT.

The chain recombines TRBV27 with TRBJ1-5; D is unresolved. Germline CDR1 is MNHEY and CDR2 is SMNVEV (reference sequence). V was shortened by 6 bases and J by 0 bases, with 6 bases between the two germline ends. The CDR3 contains 13 residues. Written as DNA, the CDR3 is TGTGCCAGCAGGACAAATAGCAATCAGCCCCAGCATTTT. The encoded protein is CASRTNSNQPQHF.

This chain links TRBV4-1 with TRBJ2-5, with 8 bases aligning to TRBD1. The CDR3 sequence is 16 residues long. V shed 0 bases, J shed 6 bases, and the junction held 9 bases outside the gene matches. CDR1 is MGHRA and CDR2 is YSYEKL in the germline V gene. As DNA, the CDR3 is TGCGCCAGCAGCCAAGAGCGGTCAGGGGGCATCAAGACCCAGTACTTC. Residues: CASSQERSGGIKTQYF.

The chain uses TRBV7-2 and TRBJ1-6, with no clear D. Trimming took 5 bases from V and 13 from J, leaving 9 bases between them. Germline CDR1 and CDR2: SGHTA and FQGNSA. This CDR3 is built from 11 residues. The CDR3: CASSRDDPLHF. For the CDR3, the DNA is TGTGCCAGCAGCCGTGACGACCCCCTCCACTTT.

The chain employs TRBV7-2 and TRBJ2-5; D perhaps matches TRBD1 (6 bases). The CDR3 totals 14 residues. Germline CDR1 and CDR2: SGHTA and FQGNSA. The germline V and J ends were trimmed by 8 bases and 3 bases, with 16 bases remaining between them. The chain's CDR3 is CASGLDRTEETQYF. DNA for the CDR3: TGTGCCAGCGGCCTGGACAGAACTGAAGAGACCCAGTACTTC.

The genes are TRBV5-1 and TRBJ2-7, with 8 positions matching TRBD1. V was pared by 4 bases and J by 0 bases, with 6 bases of the junction left unmatched. CDR3 length equals 15 residues. Germline values: CDR1 SGHRS, CDR2 YFSETQ. The CDR3 DNA reads TGCGCCAGCAGCCCGGCGGGACAGGTCTCCTACGAGCAGTACTTC. Translated, it gives CASSPAGQVSYEQYF.

This rearrangement joins TRBV7-3 to TRBJ1-1; perhaps TRBD1 as D (5 bases). The germline V gene encodes CDR1 SGHTA and CDR2 FQGTGA. V was pared by 2 bases and J by 7 bases, with 11 bases between. This CDR3 has 13 amino acids. CDR3 residues: CASSLLRGIEAFF. DNA for the CDR3: TGTGCCAGCAGCTTACTCCGGGGCATTGAAGCTTTCTTT.

V is TRBV19 and J is TRBJ1-2, with 7 nucleotides matching TRBD1. The CDR3 spans 13 residues. V shed 6 bases and J 4 bases; nucleotides not matched to a gene: 5. Germline assignment: CDR1 LNHDA and CDR2 SQIVND (reference sequence). In DNA form, the CDR3 reads TGTGCCAGTAGCCGAGACAGGGTCTATGGCTACACCTTC. Its translation: CASSRDRVYGYTF.

This clone was seen a few times. The CDR3 DNA sequence: TGTGCCAGCAGTTTGACGGGACTAAACACAGATACGCAGTATTTT. Its translation is CASSLTGLNTDTQYF. The rearrangement uses TRBV11-3 and TRBJ2-3, with TRBD2 matching 7 bases. J was trimmed by 2 bases and V by 6 bases; bases with no gene match: 8. The CDR3 length is 15 residues. CDR1 is SGHNT and CDR2 is YENEEA in the germline V gene.

The chain joins TRBV13 to TRBJ1-4; no firm D call. Per the germline V gene, CDR1 is PRHDT and CDR2 is FYEKMQ (reference sequence). The CDR3 has 15 residues. Trimming took 3 bases from V and 6 from J, leaving 14 bases between them. The CDR3 here is CASSFNRDGYEKLFF. The CDR3 DNA follows: TGTGCCAGCAGCTTTAATCGGGATGGTTATGAAAAACTGTTTTTT.